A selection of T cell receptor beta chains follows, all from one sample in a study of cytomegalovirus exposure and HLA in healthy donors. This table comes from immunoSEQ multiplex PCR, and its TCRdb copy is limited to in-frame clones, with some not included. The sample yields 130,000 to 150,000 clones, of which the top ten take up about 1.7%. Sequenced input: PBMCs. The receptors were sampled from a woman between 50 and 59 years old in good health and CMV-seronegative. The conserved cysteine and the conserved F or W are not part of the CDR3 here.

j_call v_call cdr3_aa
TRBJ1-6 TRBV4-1 ASSQGRTGVSPLH
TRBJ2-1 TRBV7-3 ASSLRPPVAGPRNEQF
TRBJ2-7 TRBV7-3 ASSSRQVSTSYEQY
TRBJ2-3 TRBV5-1 ASSMGGDPDTQY
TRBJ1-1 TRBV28 ASSSTGRTGNTEAF
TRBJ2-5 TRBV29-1 SVGTGGETQY
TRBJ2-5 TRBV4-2 ASSQTADKSTQY
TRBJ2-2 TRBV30 AWSPLAGHTGELF
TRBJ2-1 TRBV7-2 ASSRLSVSSYNEQF
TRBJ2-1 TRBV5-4 ASSSSSRGGSNEQF
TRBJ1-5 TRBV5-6 ASSLAGGSNQPQH
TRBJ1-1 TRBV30 AWISGGLNTEAF
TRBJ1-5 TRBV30 AWGTGPNQPQH
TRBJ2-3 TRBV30 AWSVEASTDTQY
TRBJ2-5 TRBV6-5 ASSYGTSVKETQY
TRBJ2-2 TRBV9 ASSPRGGADTGELF
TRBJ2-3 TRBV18 ASSPLVTGGPYDTQY
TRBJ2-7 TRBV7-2 ASSSRSGQGYEQY
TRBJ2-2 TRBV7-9 ASSSGLAGGPGELF
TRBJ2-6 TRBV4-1 ASSHLRTSGSGAGANVLT
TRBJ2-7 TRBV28 ASSSSPAQGFHEQY
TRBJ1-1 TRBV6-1 ASSRIRDSTEAF
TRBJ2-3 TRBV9 ASSVDPFPGTDTQY
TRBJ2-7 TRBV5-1 ASNYGTREDWGEQY
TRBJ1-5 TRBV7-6 ASSLGRERNQPQH
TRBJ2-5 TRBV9 ASSVGLQETQY
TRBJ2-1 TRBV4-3 ASTSKITGGYNEQF
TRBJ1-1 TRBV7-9 ASSFSNTEAF
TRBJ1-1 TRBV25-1 ASSGQQGAGTEAF
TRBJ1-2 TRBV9 ASSVGSANYGYT
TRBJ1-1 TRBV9 ASSEDILNTEAF
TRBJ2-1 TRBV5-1 ASSLLAGGDNEQF
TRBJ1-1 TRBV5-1 ASSLDPPTVEFEAF
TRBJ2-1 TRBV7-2 ASSTGLADNNEQF
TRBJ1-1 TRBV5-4 ASSLNSAGNTEAF
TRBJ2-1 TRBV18 ASSTGTGYGQEEF
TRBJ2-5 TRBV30 AWSHGRERRETQY
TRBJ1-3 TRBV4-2 ASSQEGSGMSSGNTIY